The clone carrying this T cell receptor (beta chain) was observed a few times. The antigen is not known. Sequencing of DNA taken from cultured CD4+ T cells relied on the Oncomine TCR Beta short-read assay. TCRdb re-called the PCR reads through MiXCR, storing one row per CDR3 protein. The sample has about 6,600 distinct CDR3 sequences, 22% seen once; the top ten hold around 27%. V lost 0 bases and J lost 4, with 16 bases in between. The CDR3 totals 17 residues. Germline V gene lookup returns CDR1 SEHNR and CDR2 FQNEAQ (reference sequence). This sample was taken from a study of vaccination and CD4 T cells after COVID-19. Sample treatment: roughly 10-day PBMC culture with coronavirus spike peptide pools or control peptides (ViraFEST assay). Antigen-specific T cells were expanded with peptide pools by ViraFEST, and TCRs were then sequenced. Dates of positive PCR ran from March to December 2020, before US Alpha, Beta and Delta variants. At both days 3 and 7, half the medium was replaced with fresh IL-2 medium.

This chain links TRBV7-9 with TRBJ2-1; possibly TRBD2 for D (5 bases). This material consisted of CD4+ T cells from blood, cultured in vitro, taken after SARS-CoV-2 vaccination. The sequence derives from a human donor who had recovered from COVID-19. Written as DNA, the CDR3 is TGTGCCAGCAGCTTAGCTACTAGTCCTGAGGGATACAATGAGCAGTTCTTC. Its translation is CASSLATSPEGYNEQFF. Together with reference TRBV7-9 and TRBJ2-1, the CDR3 gives the full variable domain: DTGVSQNPRHKITKRGQNVTFRCDPISEHNRLYWYRQTLGQGPEFLTYFQNEAQLEKSRLLSDRFSAERPKGSFSTLEIQRTEQGDSAMYLCASSLATSPEGYNEQFFGPGTRLTVL.